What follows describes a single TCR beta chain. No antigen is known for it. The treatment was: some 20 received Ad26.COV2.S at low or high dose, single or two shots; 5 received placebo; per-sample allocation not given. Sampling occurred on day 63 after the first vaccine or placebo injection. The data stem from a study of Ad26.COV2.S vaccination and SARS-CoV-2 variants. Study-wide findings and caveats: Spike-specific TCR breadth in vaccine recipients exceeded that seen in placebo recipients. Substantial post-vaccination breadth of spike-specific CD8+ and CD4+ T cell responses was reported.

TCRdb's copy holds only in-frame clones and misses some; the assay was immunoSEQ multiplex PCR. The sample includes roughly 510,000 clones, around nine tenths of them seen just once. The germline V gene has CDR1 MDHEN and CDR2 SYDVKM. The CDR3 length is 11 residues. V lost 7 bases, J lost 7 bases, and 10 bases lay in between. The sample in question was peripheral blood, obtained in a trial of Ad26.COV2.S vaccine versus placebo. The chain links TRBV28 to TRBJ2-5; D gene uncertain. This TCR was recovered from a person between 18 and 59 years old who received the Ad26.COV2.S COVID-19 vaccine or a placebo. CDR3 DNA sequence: TGTGCCAGCAACGGGTATGGGACCCAGTACTTC. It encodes CASNGYGTQYF.